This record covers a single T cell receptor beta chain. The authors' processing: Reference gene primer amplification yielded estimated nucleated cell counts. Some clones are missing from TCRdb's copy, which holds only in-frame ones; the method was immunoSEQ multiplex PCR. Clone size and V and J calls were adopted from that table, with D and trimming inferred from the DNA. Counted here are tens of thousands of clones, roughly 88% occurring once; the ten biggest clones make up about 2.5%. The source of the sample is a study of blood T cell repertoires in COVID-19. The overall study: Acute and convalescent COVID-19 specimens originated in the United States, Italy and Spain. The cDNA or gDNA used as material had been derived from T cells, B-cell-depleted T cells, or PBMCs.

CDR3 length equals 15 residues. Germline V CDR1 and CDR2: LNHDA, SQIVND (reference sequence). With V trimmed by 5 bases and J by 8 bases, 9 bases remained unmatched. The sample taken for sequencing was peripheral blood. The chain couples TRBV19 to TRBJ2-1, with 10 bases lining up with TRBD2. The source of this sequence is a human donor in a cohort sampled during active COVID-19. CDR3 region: CASSFLAGGGHEQFF. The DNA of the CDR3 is TGTGCCAGTAGTTTTTTAGCGGGAGGTGGCCATGAGCAGTTCTTC.